This T cell receptor (beta chain) was captured in a study of blood T cell repertoires in COVID-19. Using immunoSEQ multiplex PCR, the repertoire was profiled, and TCRdb retains in-frame clones only, with some absent. The sample consists of 200,000 to 250,000 clones, around 86% of them appearing once. The V and J ends lost 3 bases and 7 bases respectively, with 15 bases between them. CDR3 length equals 14 residues. Germline V gene data show CDR1 as MDHEN and CDR2 as SYDVKM. The chain joins TRBV28 to TRBJ1-2; D may be TRBD1 (5 bases). The specimen sequenced was PBMCs or T cells enriched from blood (not recorded which). This TCR derives from a woman between 50 and 59 years old with acute COVID-19. The CDR3 sequence is CASSFNQGLIGYTF. CDR3 sequence (DNA): TGTGCCAGCAGTTTTAATCAGGGCCTAATTGGCTACACCTTC.